This TCR beta chain comes out of a study of tumor-infiltrating lymphocytes in primary liver carcinoma. Study overall: Sample counts of productive TCRbeta reads spanned roughly 3.65 to 7.13 million; these counts were similar across tissue types.

Both blood RNA, taken from unsorted whole blood, and germline DNA were extracted. Priming with a constant-region primer yielded TCR beta cDNA from 400 to 550 ng total RNA. It was through three nested multiplex PCR rounds of slightly modified ARM-PCR that TCR beta libraries arose. Rounds one and two of PCR, each of roughly 10 cycles, were primed with TRBV1-TRBV30 forward primers and a C-beta reverse primer. TCRdb ran MiXCR on the multiplex PCR reads and lists one entry per CDR3 protein. The sample yields a few hundred thousand distinct CDR3 sequences, approximately 58% seen once. The V gene lost 5 bases and the J gene lost 12 bases, with 2 bases spanning the gap. The germline V gene encodes CDR1 SEHNR and CDR2 FQNEAQ (reference sequence). CDR3 length: 8 residues.

Material for sequencing was peripheral blood. V and J are TRBV7-9 and TRBJ2-1; D not certain. The TCR was taken from a woman aged 30 to 39 with primary liver carcinoma and hepatitis B virus infection. CDR3: CASSPQFF. The CDR3 nucleotides are TGTGCCAGCAGCCCGCAGTTCTTC.